Described below is a single T cell receptor beta chain sequence and its context. TCRdb's copy holds only in-frame clones and misses some; the assay was immunoSEQ multiplex PCR. This sample yields approximately 130,000 clones, of which 85% to 90% are seen a single time; approximately 2.9% belongs to the top ten. This sample is drawn from a study of T cell responses to AZD1222 COVID-19 vaccine. This CDR3 contains 16 residues. CDR1 is GTSNPN, CDR2 SVGIG, per germline (reference sequence). Deletions cut 4 bases from V and 0 bases from J, with 13 bases between. Second-dose recipients at about 4 or about 12 weeks were treated as one pooled group.

This receptor was taken from an adult who received the AZD1222 COVID-19 vaccine. The sequencing used peripheral blood, collected 28 days after the second AZD1222 dose. This chain connects TRBV30 to TRBJ1-6, with D hard to call. The CDR3, as DNA: TGTGCCTGGAAAAGGCAAAGCAGCTCCTATAATTCACCCCTCCACTTT. Encoded protein: CAWKRQSSSYNSPLHF. The complete variable domain, with remaining parts taken from reference TRBV30 and TRBJ1-6, reads SQTIHQWPATLVQPVGSPLSLECTVEGTSNPNLYWYRQAAGRGLQLLFYSVGIGQISSEVPQNLSASRPQDRQFILSSKKLLLSDSGFYLCAWKRQSSSYNSPLHFGNGTRLTVT.